The 19 T cell receptor beta chains below were found in one sample sequenced in a study of T-cell reconstitution after alpha-beta-depleted transplantation in children. Preparation of the TCRbeta library involved a method that used unique molecular identifiers. TCRdb reprocessed the PCR reads with MiXCR, giving one entry per CDR3 protein. Altogether 450,000 to 600,000 distinct CDR3 sequences are present, approximately 12% being singletons, with the ten largest covering 2.2%. Here the sequenced sample was PBMCs, mostly from graft donor cells, taken 360 days after TCRalphabeta/CD19-depleted stem cell transplant. All receptors come from a male patient younger than 18 who had a stem cell transplant for acute myeloid leukemia, so the T cells may come from the graft donor.

This clonotype occurred a few times. V and J are TRBV7-9 and TRBJ2-5; 8 bases match TRBD1. The V gene end was trimmed by 7 bases and the J gene end by 12 bases; junction bases not matched to a gene: 4. Germline loops: CDR1 SEHNR, CDR2 FQNEAQ (reference sequence). The CDR3 runs 10 residues. The chain's CDR3 is CASITDREYF. The CDR3 DNA is TGTGCCAGCATCACGGACAGGGAGTACTTC. The full variable domain, with the rest looked up from reference TRBV7-9 and TRBJ2-5, is DTGVSQNPRHKITKRGQNVTFRCDPISEHNRLYWYRQTLGQGPEFLTYFQNEAQLEKSRLLSDRFSAERPKGSFSTLEIQRTEQGDSAMYLCASITDREYFGPGTRLLVL.

This chain joins TRBV6-2 or TRBV6-3 and TRBJ2-7; D is unresolved. CDR1 MNHEY and CDR2 SVGEGT come from the germline V gene. V was clipped by 0 bases and J by 2 bases, with 8 bases between them. This CDR3 is 14 amino acids long. The CDR3 spells CASSYSIITYEQYF. DNA of the CDR3: TGTGCCAGCAGTTACTCGATCATAACCTACGAGCAGTACTTC.

The chain uses TRBV5-1 and TRBJ1-1; D is possibly TRBD1 (5 bases). The germline V gene has CDR1 SGHRS and CDR2 YFSETQ. Trimming stripped 0 bases from V and 4 bases from J, with 13 bases between. The CDR3 contains 15 residues. In nucleotides, the CDR3 is TGCGCCAGCAGCTTGGCTCGCAGGGATGTCACTGAAGCTTTCTTT. Its protein product is CASSLARRDVTEAFF.

The CDR3 nucleotides read TGTGCCAGTAGGGACAGGGCTGATTACAATGAGCAGTTCTTC. Protein product: CASRDRADYNEQFF. The chain couples TRBV19 to TRBJ2-1; 8 positions agree with TRBD1. This CDR3 is built from 14 residues. The V gene's germline CDR1 is LNHDA and CDR2 SQIVND (reference sequence). V was clipped by 6 bases and J by 4 bases; unmatched bases: 5.

This clonotype was picked up a small number of times. The rearrangement links TRBV9 to TRBJ2-4, with 8 positions matching TRBD1. The CDR3 covers 16 residues. V lost 4 bases and J lost 0; bases outside the gene matches: 6. Germline-derived CDR1 and CDR2 are SGDLS and YYNGEE. The CDR3 reads CASSPGQDLAKNIQYF. The DNA for the CDR3 is TGTGCCAGCAGCCCGGGACAGGACCTAGCCAAAAACATTCAGTACTTC.

This clonotype was counted at least ten times. The chain employs TRBV20-1 and TRBJ2-3, with D perhaps given as TRBD1 or TRBD2 (5 bases each). V was clipped by 5 bases and J by 4 bases, with 19 bases between them. Per the germline V gene, CDR1 is DFQATT and CDR2 is SNEGSKA (reference sequence). The CDR3 length is 15 residues. CDR3 sequence (DNA): TGCAGTGCTGCAACCGGGACCCACCCGTCAGATACGCAGTATTTT. Translating it yields CSAATGTHPSDTQYF.

This clonotype was found many times. This chain joins TRBV15 and TRBJ2-7; D unclear. V lost 0 bases and J lost 3, with 6 bases in between. This CDR3 contains 13 residues. Germline V gene data show CDR1 as LNHNV and CDR2 as YYDKDF (reference sequence). In DNA, the CDR3 is TGTGCCACCAGCAGAGATACAGTCTACGAGCAGTACTTC. Encoded protein: CATSRDTVYEQYF.

The table lists this clonotype with many counts. This rearrangement joins TRBV29-1 to TRBJ2-7, with TRBD1 matching 9 bases. The CDR3 runs 12 residues. With 5 bases clipped from V and 4 bases from J, the junction kept 3 bases outside the gene matches. From germline, CDR1 is SQVTM and CDR2 ANQGSEA. The CDR3 region is CSVWDRAYEQYF. In nucleotides, the CDR3 is TGCAGCGTTTGGGACAGGGCGTACGAGCAGTACTTC.

The CDR3 DNA sequence: TGTGCCATCACGAGGACTAGCGGGAGGTACGGCTCCTACAATGAGCAGTTCTTC. It translates to CAITRTSGRYGSYNEQFF. This chain joins TRBV10-3 and TRBJ2-1; 14 nucleotides line up with TRBD2. The J segment lost 0 bases and the V segment lost 7 bases, leaving 8 bases of the junction unmatched. The CDR3 covers 18 residues. Germline V gene lookup returns CDR1 ENHRY and CDR2 SYGVKD.

The chain recombines TRBV20-1 with TRBJ2-1; no clear D. The CDR3 runs to 15 residues. V was shortened by 1 base and J by 4 bases, with 14 bases between the two germline ends. The germline CDR1 and CDR2 sequences are DFQATT and SNEGSKA (reference sequence). CDR3 DNA: TGCAGTGCTAGAGGGGCAGGCCCGATTTACAATGAGCAGTTCTTC. This sequence encodes CSARGAGPIYNEQFF.

V usage is TRBV10-3 and J usage is TRBJ2-7, with D unclear. Germline values: CDR1 ENHRY, CDR2 SYGVKD. This CDR3 contains 14 residues. Trimming shortened V by 6 bases and J by 2 bases, and 14 bases separated the two germline ends. The CDR3 here is CAISNSRSPYEQYF. CDR3 bases: TGTGCCATCAGCAACTCGAGGTCACCCTACGAGCAGTACTTC.

This clonotype was observed at least ten times. The V call is TRBV20-1, the J call TRBJ2-7; D might be TRBD1 (5 bases). This CDR3 region has 14 residues. Germline V gives CDR1 DFQATT, CDR2 SNEGSKA (reference sequence). Trimming pared 6 bases from V and 0 bases from J, leaving 15 bases between. This chain's CDR3 is CSALPRVTSYEQYF. The CDR3 nucleotides read TGCAGTGCCCTGCCCAGGGTGACCTCCTACGAGCAGTACTTC.

This chain joins TRBV20-1 and TRBJ2-7; 8 positions agree with TRBD1. The CDR3 spans 15 residues. Germline V gene lookup returns CDR1 DFQATT and CDR2 SNEGSKA (reference sequence). Trimming removed 6 bases from V and 3 bases from J; junction bases left unmatched: 13. CDR3 region: CSAYPGTGSFYEQYF. The DNA of the CDR3 is TGCAGTGCGTATCCGGGGACAGGCTCTTTCTACGAGCAGTACTTC.

The V and J genes are TRBV20-1 and TRBJ2-7, with 10 bases identical to TRBD2. The V segment lost 6 bases and the J segment 12 bases; nucleotides outside the gene matches: 14. CDR1 is DFQATT and CDR2 is SNEGSKA in the germline V gene (reference sequence). The CDR3 totals 13 residues. Here the CDR3 reads CSAPGPSGSRGYF. DNA for the CDR3: TGCAGTGCCCCTGGCCCTAGCGGGAGTCGGGGGTACTTC.

The V gene is TRBV4-3, the J gene TRBJ2-1; tentatively, D is TRBD1 or TRBD2 (7 bases each). The CDR3 consists of 19 residues. The V gene's germline CDR1 is LGHNA and CDR2 YSLEER. Trimming pared 2 bases from V and 4 bases from J, leaving 24 bases between. In DNA form, the CDR3 reads TGCGCCAGCAGCCAACGTTGGGAGGGGGCCTCACCACCGTACAATGAGCAGTTCTTC. Its translation: CASSQRWEGASPPYNEQFF.

This clonotype has only a few counts. V gene TRBV24-1 combines with J gene TRBJ2-5; the D gene is possibly TRBD2 (5 bases). This CDR3 region has 15 residues. Trimming took off 4 bases at V and 4 bases at J, with 15 bases between the two ends. Germline V gene data show CDR1 as KGHDR and CDR2 as SFDVKD. The CDR3 coding sequence is TGTGCCACCAGTGACCCGGGGTCCGAAGGAGAGACCCAGTACTTC. Its translation: CATSDPGSEGETQYF.

This clonotype was observed a handful of times. The rearrangement links TRBV7-9 to TRBJ1-5; unclear D gene. The germline gives CDR1 SEHNR, CDR2 FQNEAQ (reference sequence). V lost 5 bases and J lost 9, with 11 bases in between. The CDR3 sequence is 12 residues long. This CDR3 is CASSPDSLPQHF. DNA for the CDR3: TGTGCCAGCAGCCCCGATTCCCTGCCCCAGCATTTT. The whole variable domain, remainder taken from reference TRBV7-9 and TRBJ1-5, is DTGVSQNPRHKITKRGQNVTFRCDPISEHNRLYWYRQTLGQGPEFLTYFQNEAQLEKSRLLSDRFSAERPKGSFSTLEIQRTEQGDSAMYLCASSPDSLPQHFGDGTRLSIL.

This clonotype was detected only a few times. The chain has TRBV7-9 and TRBJ2-1; D may be TRBD2 (5 bases). The CDR3 length is 14 residues. CDR1 is SEHNR, CDR2 FQNEAQ, per germline (reference sequence). Trimming took off 1 base at V and 5 bases at J, with 9 bases between the two ends. This chain's CDR3 is CASSLVLANNEQFF. The CDR3 DNA reads as TGTGCCAGCAGCTTAGTCCTAGCTAACAATGAGCAGTTCTTC.

This chain links TRBV6-2 or TRBV6-3 with TRBJ2-4, with unresolved D. Trimming took off 0 bases at V and 2 bases at J, with 8 bases between the two ends. The CDR3 is 15 residues long. Germline CDR1 reads MNHEY; CDR2 reads SVGEGT. The CDR3 loop is CASSYSGVSKNIQYF. The CDR3 DNA is TGTGCCAGCAGTTACTCGGGCGTCTCCAAAAACATTCAGTACTTC.